This is a list of T cell receptor beta chains from one sample in a study of cytomegalovirus exposure and HLA in healthy donors. The data were produced by immunoSEQ multiplex PCR, yet TCRdb's version contains in-frame clones alone and is incomplete. The sample consists of 100,000 to 150,000 clones, 64% of them appearing once. The material sequenced was PBMCs. Receptor source: a middle-aged woman in good health and CMV-seronegative. Both conserved end residues are part of each CDR3. The D gene is left open where the match is weak. Clone size appears in some rows only: once, few, many, or a class for an expanded clone.

cdr3_aa	cdr3_nt	j_call	clone_size	d_call	v_call
CASSQGRGPSSYEQYF	TGCGCCAGCAGCCAAGGGAGGGGCCCTTCTTCCTACGAGCAGTACTTC	TRBJ2-7	.	.	TRBV4-3
CASRTGANYGYTF	TGTGCCAGCAGAACAGGGGCCAACTATGGCTACACCTTC	TRBJ1-2	few	TRBD1	TRBV6-5
CASRGGADYGYTF	TGTGCCAGCAGGGGGGGGGCGGACTATGGCTACACCTTC	TRBJ1-2	.	.	TRBV6-5
CASSLARGLQTGDGYTF	TGTGCCAGCAGCTTAGCCCGGGGCCTTCAGACAGGGGACGGCTACACCTTC	TRBJ1-2	once	TRBD1	TRBV7-8
CASTNFAGAYTDTQYF	TGCGCCAGCACTAACTTCGCGGGGGCCTACACAGATACGCAGTATTTT	TRBJ2-3	.	.	TRBV5-1
CASSLRIGDNREKLFF	TGTGCCAGCAGTTTACGGATAGGGGATAACCGTGAAAAACTGTTTTTT	TRBJ1-4	many	.	TRBV28
CASSLISGNTEAFF	TGTGCCAGCAGCTTAATTTCAGGGAACACTGAAGCTTTCTTT	TRBJ1-1	few	.	TRBV7-3
CAWSTDRGLYSNQPQHF	TGTGCCTGGAGCACGGACAGGGGACTTTATAGCAATCAGCCCCAGCATTTT	TRBJ1-5	.	TRBD1	TRBV30
CASSPGLAGENEQFF	TGTGCCAGCAGCCCCGGACTAGCGGGGGAGAATGAGCAGTTCTTC	TRBJ2-1	once	TRBD2	TRBV7-2
CASSWGTGTEAFF	TGCGCCAGCAGCTGGGGGACTGGGACTGAAGCTTTCTTT	TRBJ1-1	.	.	TRBV5-1
CASSLQGSNQPQHF	TGTGCCAGCAGTCTACAGGGTAGCAATCAGCCCCAGCATTTT	TRBJ1-5	once	.	TRBV27
CASSLNIRTGGYTF	TGTGCCAGCAGTTTAAATATTCGGACAGGGGGCTACACCTTC	TRBJ1-2	.	TRBD1	TRBV27
CASSRWLAGDSLGTDTQYF	TGCGCCAGCAGCCGCTGGCTAGCGGGGGATTCCCTCGGCACAGATACGCAGTATTTT	TRBJ2-3	few	TRBD2	TRBV5-1
CASSLRAGLSADTQYF	TGTGCCAGCAGCTTGCGGGCGGGACTGAGTGCAGATACGCAGTATTTT	TRBJ2-3	.	.	TRBV5-6
CASSSGEGTPYEQYF	TGCGCCAGCAGTTCCGGAGAGGGAACCCCCTACGAGCAGTACTTC	TRBJ2-7	.	.	TRBV5-1
CASKSGGNQPQHF	TGCGCCAGCAAATCGGGAGGGAATCAGCCCCAGCATTTT	TRBJ1-5	.	.	TRBV10-2
CAWSVAGGLGYTF	TGTGCCTGGAGTGTCGCAGGGGGATTAGGCTACACCTTC	TRBJ1-2	.	TRBD1	TRBV30
CASSNRGYTGELFF	TGCGCCAGCTCGAACAGGGGCTACACCGGGGAGCTGTTTTTT	TRBJ2-2	few	TRBD1	TRBV5-1
CASSLNPGGSGGDTQYF	TGTGCCAGCAGTCTCAACCCCGGAGGGAGTGGGGGAGATACGCAGTATTTT	TRBJ2-3	.	.	TRBV27
CASSLGQTNGYTF	TGTGCCAGCAGCTTGGGACAGACCAATGGCTACACCTTC	TRBJ1-2	.	.	TRBV5-6
CAWRGQDQPQHF	TGTGCCTGGAGGGGACAGGATCAGCCCCAGCATTTT	TRBJ1-5	few	TRBD1	TRBV30
CASSQDGRPGQPQHF	TGCGCCAGCAGCCAAGATGGCCGGCCAGGTCAGCCCCAGCATTTT	TRBJ1-5	.	.	TRBV4-3
CASKAGDYGGYTF	TGTGCCAGTAAGGCAGGTGATTATGGAGGCTACACCTTC	TRBJ1-2	.	.	TRBV19
CASSSQGLAGNYEQYF	TGTGCCAGCAGCTCCCAAGGACTAGCGGGGAACTACGAGCAGTACTTC	TRBJ2-7	few	TRBD2	TRBV9
CASSPIGGVEKLFF	TGTGCCAGCAGCCCCATAGGAGGGGTTGAAAAACTGTTTTTT	TRBJ1-4	.	.	TRBV7-9
CASSRQGGIVGELFF	TGTGCCAGCAGTCGACAGGGAGGAATAGTCGGGGAGCTGTTTTTT	TRBJ2-2	few	.	TRBV2
CASSPEDGVYTGELFF	TGTGCCAGCAGCCCCGAAGACGGGGTCTACACCGGGGAGCTGTTTTTT	TRBJ2-2	.	.	TRBV7-3
CASSRLAGETYNEQFF	TGTGCCAGCAGCCGGCTAGCGGGGGAAACCTACAATGAGCAGTTCTTC	TRBJ2-1	.	TRBD2	TRBV9
CASSLAPYEQYF	TGTGCCAGCAGCTTAGCTCCTTACGAGCAGTACTTC	TRBJ2-7	few	.	TRBV11-2
CASSVGGEPTEAFF	TGTGCCAGCAGCGTAGGCGGGGAACCGACTGAAGCTTTCTTT	TRBJ1-1	.	.	TRBV9
CASSPQQTGYTQYF	TGTGCCAGCAGCCCGCAACAGACAGGGTATACGCAGTATTTT	TRBJ2-3	once	TRBD1	TRBV14
CASSIEGAMNQPQHF	TGTGCCAGTAGTATAGAAGGGGCGATGAATCAGCCCCAGCATTTT	TRBJ1-5	.	.	TRBV19
CASSLATAGLTDTQYF	TGTGCCAGCAGCTTAGCTACAGCGGGCCTCACAGATACGCAGTATTTT	TRBJ2-3	.	.	TRBV7-6
CASSLGPGTDTQYF	TGTGCCAGCAGCTTAGGTCCAGGGACAGATACGCAGTATTTT	TRBJ2-3	once	.	TRBV7-2
CASSGRQGVGTQYF	TGTGCCAGCAGCGGGCGACAGGGGGTGGGGACCCAGTACTTC	TRBJ2-5	.	TRBD1	TRBV7-8
CASRTFSDRSNYGYTF	TGTGCCAGCAGGACTTTCTCGGACAGGTCGAACTATGGCTACACCTTC	TRBJ1-2	.	TRBD1	TRBV27
CASSLLGPVGIEANQPQHF	TGTGCCAGCAGCTTATTGGGGCCCGTAGGTATTGAGGCTAATCAGCCCCAGCATTTT	TRBJ1-5	few	.	TRBV7-2
CASSLESGGVTDTQYF	TGCGCCAGCAGCTTGGAAAGCGGGGGGGTCACAGATACGCAGTATTTT	TRBJ2-3	.	TRBD2	TRBV5-1
CASSLGLAGVTDTQYF	TGTGCCAGCAGCTTAGGGCTAGCGGGGGTCACAGATACGCAGTATTTT	TRBJ2-3	.	TRBD2	TRBV7-2
CAWSVGTYNTGELFF	TGTGCCTGGAGTGTTGGGACATACAACACCGGGGAGCTGTTTTTT	TRBJ2-2	once	.	TRBV30
CAISESGQGSQPQHF	TGTGCCATCAGTGAGTCGGGACAGGGCTCTCAGCCCCAGCATTTT	TRBJ1-5	once	TRBD1	TRBV10-3
CASSPGGTRRTEAFF	TGTGCCAGCAGCCCAGGGGGGACCCGGAGAACTGAAGCTTTCTTT	TRBJ1-1	.	TRBD1	TRBV11-3
CASSPSLAGGTEAFF	TGTGCCAGCAGCCCTTCACTGGCAGGGGGCACTGAAGCTTTCTTT	TRBJ1-1	.	TRBD1	TRBV11-3